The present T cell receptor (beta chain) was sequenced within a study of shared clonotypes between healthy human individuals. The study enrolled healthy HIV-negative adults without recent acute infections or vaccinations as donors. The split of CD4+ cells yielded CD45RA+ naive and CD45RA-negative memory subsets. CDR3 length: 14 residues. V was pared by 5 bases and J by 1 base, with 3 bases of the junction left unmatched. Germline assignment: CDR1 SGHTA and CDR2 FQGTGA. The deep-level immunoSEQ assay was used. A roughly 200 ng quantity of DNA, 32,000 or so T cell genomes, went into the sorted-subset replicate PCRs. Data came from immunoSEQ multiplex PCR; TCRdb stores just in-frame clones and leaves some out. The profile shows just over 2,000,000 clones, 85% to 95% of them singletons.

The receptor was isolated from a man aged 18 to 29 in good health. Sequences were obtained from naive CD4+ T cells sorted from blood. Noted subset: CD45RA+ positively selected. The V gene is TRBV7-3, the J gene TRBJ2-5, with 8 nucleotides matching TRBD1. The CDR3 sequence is CASSPGGPQETQYF. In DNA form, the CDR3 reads TGTGCCAGCAGCCCAGGGGGCCCCCAAGAGACCCAGTACTTC.